These 32 T cell receptor beta chains came from one sample sequenced in a study of CXCR3-negative and CXCR3-positive naive CD8 T cells. The TRB libraries of cDNA were built by UMI-labeled 5' RACE. TCRdb re-called the 5' RACE reads and catalogs CDR3 proteins one per entry, DNA excluded. Its clone listing holds over 100,000 distinct CDR3 sequences. Sequencing was performed on naive CXCR3- CD8+ T cells from blood. Regarding subset: CD45RO-CCR7+CD27+CD95- naive CD8+ T cells lacking CXCR3 (TNR3-). The receptor source for this set is a human donor in good health. Some clones in this sample may be carry-over from other donors' samples.

This rearrangement joins TRBV7-9 to TRBJ2-7. Per the germline V gene, CDR1 is SEHNR and CDR2 is FQNEAQ (reference sequence). The length of the CDR3 is 13 residues. The CDR3 protein is CASSLVIDYEQYF.

The chain uses TRBV28 and TRBJ2-1; TCRdb lists TRBD2, though no DNA is available to test this call. The CDR3 runs to 16 residues. Germline CDR1 and CDR2: MDHEN and SYDVKM. The CDR3 is CASSLSGLAGYNEQFF. The full variable domain, its missing parts supplied by reference TRBV28 and TRBJ2-1, is DVKVTQSSRYLVKRTGEKVFLECVQDMDHENMFWYRQDPGLGLRLIYFSYDVKMKEKGDIPEGYSVSREKKERFSLILESASTNQTSMYLCASSLSGLAGYNEQFFGPGTRLTVL.

The rearrangement joins TRBV29-1 to TRBJ2-1; the TRBD1 assignment by TCRdb is unverifiable without DNA. The V gene's germline CDR1 is SQVTM and CDR2 ANQGSEA. CDR3 length equals 13 residues. Here the CDR3 reads CSVRTGSNNEQFF.

The chain has TRBV6-6 and TRBJ2-1; TCRdb's D gene call, TRBD1, goes unchecked for lack of DNA. The length of the CDR3 is 18 residues. The V gene's germline CDR1 is MNHNY and CDR2 SVGAGI (reference sequence). CDR3 sequence: CASSYPKPGQGSYNEQFF.

The chain couples TRBV29-1 to TRBJ2-5; the TCRdb D gene call, TRBD2, has no DNA to confirm it. Germline V gene data show CDR1 as SQVTM and CDR2 as ANQGSEA. The CDR3 covers 19 residues. CDR3 amino acids: CSVEDEGEDSGPYQETQYF. Together with reference TRBV29-1 and TRBJ2-5, the CDR3 gives the full variable domain: SAVISQKPSRDICQRGTSLTIQCQVDSQVTMMFWYRQQPGQSLTLIATANQGSEATYESGFVIDKFPISRPNLTFSTLTVSNMSPEDSSIYLCSVEDEGEDSGPYQETQYFGPGTRLLVL.

The V call is TRBV7-9, the J call TRBJ2-1; there is no DNA to check the TCRdb D call of TRBD1. The germline gives CDR1 SEHNR, CDR2 FQNEAQ (reference sequence). CDR3 length equals 15 residues. CDR3 amino acids: CASGRRDSSYNEQFF.

The chain is built from TRBV12-3 or TRBV12-4 and TRBJ2-2. This CDR3 region has 11 residues. CDR3 sequence: CASTVTGELFF.

The chain joins TRBV13 to TRBJ2-1. Germline-derived CDR1 and CDR2 are PRHDT and FYEKMQ (reference sequence). There are 15 residues in the CDR3. CDR3: CASSSSGGPYNEQFF. The variable domain in full, completed from reference TRBV13 and TRBJ2-1, reads AAGVIQSPRHLIKEKRETATLKCYPIPRHDTVYWYQQGPGQDPQFLISFYEKMQSDKGSIPDRFSAQQFSDYHSELNMSSLELGDSALYFCASSSSGGPYNEQFFGPGTRLTVL.

J is TRBJ2-2 and V is TRBV29-1. Germline V gene lookup returns CDR1 SQVTM and CDR2 ANQGSEA. CDR3 size: 12 residues. The CDR3 reads CSVGEPPGELFF.

The V call is TRBV14, the J call TRBJ1-3. The length of the CDR3 is 17 residues. Germline CDR1 and CDR2: SGHDN and FVKESK. The CDR3 spells CASSQTAENLLGNTIYF.

The rearrangement uses TRBV4-1 and TRBJ2-7. The germline V gene has CDR1 MGHRA and CDR2 YSYEKL. The CDR3 runs 13 residues. This CDR3 is CASSQARTGEQYF.

V gene TRBV29-1 combines with J gene TRBJ2-1; TCRdb lists TRBD1, though no DNA is available to test this call. Germline V CDR1 and CDR2: SQVTM, ANQGSEA. The CDR3 has 18 amino acids. The CDR3 spells CSVEDRSPGQGIYNEQFF.

The rearrangement joins TRBV12-3 or TRBV12-4 to TRBJ2-7; as DNA is missing, the TRBD2 call by TCRdb cannot be tested. This CDR3 has 16 residues. The CDR3 loop reads CASSLSGLAGTYEQYF.

This CDR3 is CASSPETEQYF. This sequence joins TRBV7-9 and TRBJ2-7. The CDR3 is 11 residues long. Germline loops: CDR1 SEHNR, CDR2 FQNEAQ (reference sequence).

The V call is TRBV6-5, the J call TRBJ1-2; TCRdb names TRBD1, which stays unverified in the absence of DNA. This CDR3 is 15 amino acids long. Germline assignment: CDR1 MNHEY and CDR2 SVGAGI. CDR3 region: CASTHDDRGGYGYTF.

The chain joins TRBV7-8 to TRBJ2-3. Germline CDR1 SGHVS, CDR2 FQNEAQ. This CDR3 is 15 amino acids long. This CDR3 reads CASSLISRLTDTQYF.

This chain joins TRBV20-1 and TRBJ2-7; there is no DNA to check the TCRdb D call of TRBD1. Germline V gene sequence: CDR1 DFQATT, CDR2 SNEGSKA (reference sequence). The CDR3 runs to 14 residues. CDR3 protein: CSARVGEGTYEQYF.

This chain joins TRBV6-5 and TRBJ2-3; no DNA is available, so the TRBD2 call from TCRdb remains unchecked. The CDR3 loop spans 16 amino acids. In germline, CDR1 is MNHEY, CDR2 SVGAGI. CDR3 region: CASSYSPSGWPDAQYF.

This rearrangement joins TRBV25-1 to TRBJ1-2; TCRdb returns TRBD1, unconfirmable since there is no DNA. CDR1 is MGHDK, CDR2 SYGVNS, per germline. This CDR3 contains 14 residues. CDR3 residues: CASSRGTPEHGYTF.

CDR3 residues: CASSFGGGQPQHF. The rearrangement links TRBV27 to TRBJ1-5. Looked up from germline, CDR1 is MNHEY and CDR2 is SMNVEV (reference sequence). CDR3 length: 13 residues.

This chain joins TRBV5-1 and TRBJ1-1; the D call from TCRdb, TRBD1, cannot be confirmed without DNA. The CDR3 loop spans 13 amino acids. Germline-derived CDR1 and CDR2 are SGHRS and YFSETQ. The CDR3 is CASSFWDNTEAFF. Drawing the rest from reference TRBV5-1 and TRBJ1-1, the complete variable domain is KAGVTQTPRYLIKTRGQQVTLSCSPISGHRSVSWYQQTPGQGLQFLFEYFSETQRNKGNFPGRFSGRQFSNSRSEMNVSTLELGDSALYLCASSFWDNTEAFFGQGTRLTVV.

V usage is TRBV20-1 and J usage is TRBJ2-5; the TRBD1 assignment by TCRdb is unverifiable without DNA. The germline V gene has CDR1 DFQATT and CDR2 SNEGSKA (reference sequence). The CDR3 is 15 amino acids. CDR3 amino acids: CSASYAPRWQETQYF.

The chain carries TRBV3-1 and TRBJ2-1; TCRdb designates TRBD2, a call that cannot be tested without DNA. CDR1 LGHDT and CDR2 YNNKEL come from the germline V gene (reference sequence). This CDR3 is built from 16 residues. CDR3 sequence: CASSQDASSPYNEQFF.

The rearrangement links TRBV19 to TRBJ1-5. CDR3 length: 15 amino acids. The germline gives CDR1 LNHDA, CDR2 SQIVND (reference sequence). CDR3 protein: CASSISGGSNQPQHF.

The chain carries TRBV28 and TRBJ1-2; TCRdb's D gene call, TRBD1, goes unchecked for lack of DNA. Germline-derived CDR1 and CDR2 are MDHEN and SYDVKM. The CDR3 is 13 amino acids. CDR3 residues: CASSFEGQDGYTF.

V gene TRBV5-1 combines with J gene TRBJ2-4. The CDR3 totals 14 residues. Germline CDR1 and CDR2: SGHRS and YFSETQ. CDR3 protein: CASSLLGILDIQYF.

The chain carries TRBV7-2 and TRBJ2-7. The germline V gene encodes CDR1 SGHTA and CDR2 FQGNSA. The CDR3 loop spans 14 amino acids. The CDR3 loop reads CASSLGLGTYEQYF.

CDR3 in amino acids: CASCLSGTSGNEQFF. The chain combines TRBV19 with TRBJ2-1; there is no DNA to check the TCRdb D call of TRBD2. This CDR3 region has 15 residues. Germline V gene data show CDR1 as LNHDA and CDR2 as SQIVND (reference sequence). The variable domain in full, completed from reference TRBV19 and TRBJ2-1, reads DGGITQSPKYLFRKEGQNVTLSCEQNLNHDAMYWYRQDPGQGLRLIYYSQIVNDFQKGDIAEGYSVSREKKESFPLTVTSAQKNPTAFYLCASCLSGTSGNEQFFGPGTRLTVL.

The chain carries TRBV4-3 and TRBJ2-1; TCRdb outputs TRBD1, but without DNA this stays unchecked. The CDR3 consists of 17 residues. Per germline, CDR1 LGHNA and CDR2 YSLEER. CDR3 sequence: CASSQEGAGGALNEQFF.

V is TRBV3-1 and J is TRBJ2-5. In germline, CDR1 is LGHDT, CDR2 YNNKEL (reference sequence). CDR3 length equals 14 residues. The CDR3 here is CASSPEQVQETQYF.

This chain's CDR3 is CASSQVGGTYEQYF. The chain employs TRBV4-1 and TRBJ2-7; the TRBD1 assignment by TCRdb is unverifiable without DNA. This CDR3 contains 14 residues. Germline V gives CDR1 MGHRA, CDR2 YSYEKL.

The chain uses TRBV3-1 and TRBJ1-1; the D call from TCRdb, TRBD1, cannot be confirmed without DNA. The germline gives CDR1 LGHDT, CDR2 YNNKEL (reference sequence). The CDR3 contains 15 residues. The CDR3 sequence: CASSQEQGLSTEAFF.